This TCR beta chain was recovered during a study of shared clonotypes between healthy human individuals (TCRdb year 2020). The study in broad terms: The cohort included three men and two women between 18 and 49 years of age. To estimate repertoire size and how much clonotypes are shared between individuals, the study performed deep sequencing of blood TCR repertoires from a few healthy adults. Per donor, three plates each were used for CD4 naive and CD4 memory, two for CD8 naive, and one for CD8 memory. To increase sequencing depth and limit assay-specific biases, different laboratories used diverse techniques to prepare libraries and sequence TCR repertoires. Between about 0.85 and 8.9 billion PBMCs per donor were obtained by leukapheresis. General findings and caveats noted by the study authors: Sharing across several donors was observed for about 5% of naive CD4, over 3% of naive CD8, over 2% of memory CD4, and about 0.38% of memory CD8 clonotypes. Pairwise subsampling indicated that sequencing depth was expected to affect the degree of clonotype sharing among donors. Incomplete sequencing was indicated by rarefaction of sorted-subset datasets, despite the large sequencing depth. Because the study included only a small number of donors, the genetic and exposure-history diversity represented was limited. Naive subsets generally had larger estimated clonotype richness than memory subsets did. Only blood was sampled, and tissue TCR repertoires likely differ from those in blood. Clonotypes shared by all four sorted-subset donors showed higher generation probabilities than non-shared clonotypes.

Using the deep immunoSEQ assay, TCR CDR3 regions were amplified from genomic DNA by multiplex PCR. Genomic DNA extracted from each cell subset was distributed evenly over all wells of several immunoSEQ 96-well plates, and each plate served as one replicate. For sorted subsets, about 200 ng genomic DNA, equal to 30,000 to 35,000 T cell genomes, was loaded into each replicate PCR. Purified libraries were quantified with a Qubit 3.0 fluorometer, sized on a Bioanalyzer 2100, and re-quantified with the KAPA Library Quantification kit. Every immunoSEQ 96-well plate was sequenced on a dedicated single-read 150-cycle Illumina NextSeq 550 flow cell. As for how the authors treated the data: Because the immunoSEQ output included only junctional sequences and no quality scores, the filtering could not be the same as the filtering used for full-length reads. Sequences were annotated with PyIR, a Python wrapper for IgBLAST v1.9, using IMGT germline references to assign V/J genes and CDR3. Reads with weak V/J assignments (E-value above 1e-6), missing CDR3, stop codons, out-of-frame junctions, or ambiguous translated residues were removed. A V3J clonotype was defined by an identical inferred V gene, J gene, and CDR3 amino acid sequence. Percentage overlap between repertoires was calculated by dividing the number of shared unique clonotypes by the size of the smaller repertoire. RTK rarefaction, the Chao1 estimator, and Recon v2.1 estimates of unobserved clonotypes were used to assess repertoire richness. Generation probabilities were computed with OLGA for all TCRbeta clonotypes obtained by the gDNA method from several donors. The table was pulled from immuneACCESS by TCRdb, which kept in-frame rearrangements only. Such tables lose some clones; where checked, under half of the loss comes from unresolved V genes, and the rest has no known cause. Clone size and the V and J calls come from that table; the DNA yielded D and trimming. The sample table holds hundreds of thousands of clones, of which 73% were seen once. The ten largest account for 1.5% to 2% of the sample.

Concerning this clone: Its antigen has not been determined. Base qualities are missing; no much larger clone stands one base away. Other DNA sequences in this sample translate to the same CDR3.

Healthy HIV-negative adults with no recently reported acute infections or vaccinations were included as donors. All donors were Caucasian adults living in Nashville, Tennessee, USA. CD4+ T cells were enriched through magnetic negative selection, after which naive cells were positively selected on CD45RA and the remaining negative fraction served as the memory subset. Blood was obtained by leukapheresis, after which PBMCs were separated by Ficoll-Histopaque density gradient centrifugation and cryopreserved in liquid nitrogen vapor phase. Analytical flow cytometry was used to check the purity and quantity of each magnetically sorted T cell population. From each sorted fraction, genomic DNA was isolated and quantified by UV absorbance on a Nanodrop 2000c. The CDR3 runs 15 amino acids, cysteine and phenylalanine included. Of the read, only the CDR3 DNA is kept; its 45 bases are in frame from base 1. The junction shows trimming of 4 bases on V and 0 bases on J, and the gene matches do not reach 6 bases of it. Looking up the germline V gene yields CDR1 MNHEY and CDR2 SVGAGI.

Sequencing was performed on memory CD4+ T cells sorted from blood. The intended sense of this specimen's cell subset or site label: CD45RA-negative fraction. The source is a woman aged 30 to 39 in good health. This sequence uses TRBV6-5 and TRBJ2-7, with TRBD1 identical over 7 junction bases. Here the CDR3 is given as CASSSPGQSSYEQYF. The DNA sequence follows: TGTGCCAGCAGTTCCCCGGGACAGAGCTCCTACGAGCAGTACTTC.